The present T cell receptor (beta chain) was sequenced within a study of CD8 T cells in ankylosing spondylitis. Study findings and constraints: Earlier reports found some motif variants in synovial fluid and blood in reactive arthritis.

This clonotype was observed many times. As yet, its antigen is unknown. Trimming took 6 bases from V and 5 from J, leaving 11 bases between them. The CDR3 sequence is 14 residues long. A single record per CDR3 protein comes from TCRdb applying MiXCR to the 5' RACE reads. The data contain about 190,000 distinct CDR3 sequences, approximately 12% of them singletons. The chain recombines TRBV12-3 or TRBV12-4 with TRBJ1-6; D ambiguous. The clonotype comes from a female donor with ankylosing spondylitis or in good health (not recorded which). Sequencing used blood, either unsorted or a sorted T cell fraction (not recorded which). CDR3 DNA: TGTGCCAGCAGCGCCAGTCGGGATAATTCACCCCTCCACTTT. Its protein is CASSASRDNSPLHF.